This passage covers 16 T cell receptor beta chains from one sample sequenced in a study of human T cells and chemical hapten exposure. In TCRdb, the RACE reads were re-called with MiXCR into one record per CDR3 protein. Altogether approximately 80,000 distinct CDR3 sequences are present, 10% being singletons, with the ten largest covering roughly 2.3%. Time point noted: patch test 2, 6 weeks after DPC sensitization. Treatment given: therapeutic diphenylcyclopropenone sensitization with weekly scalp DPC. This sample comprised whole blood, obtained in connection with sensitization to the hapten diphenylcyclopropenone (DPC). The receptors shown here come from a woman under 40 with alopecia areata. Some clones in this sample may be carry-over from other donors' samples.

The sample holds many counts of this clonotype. This CDR3 reads CASSDLTGDTQYF. The DNA for the CDR3 is TGTGCCAGCAGTGATTTAACTGGTGATACGCAGTATTTT. This chain links TRBV2 with TRBJ2-3; no definite D call. This CDR3 region has 13 residues. V lost 3 bases and J 6 bases, leaving 10 bases between the germline ends. Germline V gene sequence: CDR1 SNHLY, CDR2 FYNNEI. Variable domain in full (rest from reference TRBV2 and TRBJ2-3): EPEVTQTPSHQVTQMGQEVILRCVPISNHLYFYWYRQILGQKVEFLVSFYNNEISEKSEIFDDQFSVERPDGSNFTLKIRSTKLEDSAMYFCASSDLTGDTQYFGPGTRLTVL.

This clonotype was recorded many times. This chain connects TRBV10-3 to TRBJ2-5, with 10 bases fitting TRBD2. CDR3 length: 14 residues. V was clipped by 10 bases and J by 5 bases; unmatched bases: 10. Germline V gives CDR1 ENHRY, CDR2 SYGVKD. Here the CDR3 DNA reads TGTGCCAGCGGAGCGGGGGGGCCGGCGGAGACCCAGTACTTC. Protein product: CASGAGGPAETQYF.

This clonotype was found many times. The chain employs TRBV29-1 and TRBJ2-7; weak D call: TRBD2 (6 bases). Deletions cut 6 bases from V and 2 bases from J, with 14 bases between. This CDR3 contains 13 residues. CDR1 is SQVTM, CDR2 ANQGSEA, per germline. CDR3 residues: CSVGGGNTYEQYF. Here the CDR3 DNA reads TGCAGCGTGGGAGGAGGGAATACCTACGAGCAGTACTTC.

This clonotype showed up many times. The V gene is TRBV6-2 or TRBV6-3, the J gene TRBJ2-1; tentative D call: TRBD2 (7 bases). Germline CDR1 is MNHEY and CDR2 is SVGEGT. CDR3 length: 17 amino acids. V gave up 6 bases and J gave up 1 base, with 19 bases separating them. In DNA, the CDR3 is TGTGCCAGCAGCGGGGGGCCTATATCAAAGTCCTACAATGAGCAGTTCTTC. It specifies CASSGGPISKSYNEQFF.

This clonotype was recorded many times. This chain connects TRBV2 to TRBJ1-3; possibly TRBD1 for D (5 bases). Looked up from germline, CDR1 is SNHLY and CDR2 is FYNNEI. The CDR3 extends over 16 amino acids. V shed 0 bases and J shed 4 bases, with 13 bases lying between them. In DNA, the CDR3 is TGTGCCAGCAGTGAAGCGCTCTGGACACTCGGAAACACCATATATTTT. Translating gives CASSEALWTLGNTIYF.

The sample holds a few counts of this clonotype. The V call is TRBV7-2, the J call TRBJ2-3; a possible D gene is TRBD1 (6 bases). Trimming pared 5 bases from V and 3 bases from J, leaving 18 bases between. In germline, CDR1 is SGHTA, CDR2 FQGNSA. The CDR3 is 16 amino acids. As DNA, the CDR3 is TGTGCCAGCAGCCCACGGGACACTAGTTGGACAGATACGCAGTATTTT. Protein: CASSPRDTSWTDTQYF.

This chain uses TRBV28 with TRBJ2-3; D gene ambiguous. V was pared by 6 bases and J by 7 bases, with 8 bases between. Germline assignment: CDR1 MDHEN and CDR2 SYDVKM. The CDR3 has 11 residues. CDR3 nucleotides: TGTGCCAGCAGAGACCACAATACGCAGTATTTT. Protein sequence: CASRDHNTQYF.

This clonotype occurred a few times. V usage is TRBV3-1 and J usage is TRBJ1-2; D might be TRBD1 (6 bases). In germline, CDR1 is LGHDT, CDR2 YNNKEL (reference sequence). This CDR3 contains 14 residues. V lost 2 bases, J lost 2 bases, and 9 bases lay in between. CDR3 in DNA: TGTGCCAGCAGCCAATCCCAGGGGAACTATGGCTACACCTTC. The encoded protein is CASSQSQGNYGYTF.

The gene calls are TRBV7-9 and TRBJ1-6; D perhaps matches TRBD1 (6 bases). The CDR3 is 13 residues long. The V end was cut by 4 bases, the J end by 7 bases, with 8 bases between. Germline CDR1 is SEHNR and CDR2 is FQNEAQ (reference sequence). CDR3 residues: CASSSGQNSPLHF. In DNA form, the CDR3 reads TGTGCCAGCAGCTCTGGACAGAATTCACCCCTCCACTTT.

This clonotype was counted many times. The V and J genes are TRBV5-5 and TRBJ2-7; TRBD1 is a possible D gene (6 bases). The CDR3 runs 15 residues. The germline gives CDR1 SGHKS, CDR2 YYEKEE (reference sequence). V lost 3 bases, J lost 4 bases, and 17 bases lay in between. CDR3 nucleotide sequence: TGTGCCAGCAGCTCAATACAGGGATCAGGGTACGAGCAGTACTTC. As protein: CASSSIQGSGYEQYF.

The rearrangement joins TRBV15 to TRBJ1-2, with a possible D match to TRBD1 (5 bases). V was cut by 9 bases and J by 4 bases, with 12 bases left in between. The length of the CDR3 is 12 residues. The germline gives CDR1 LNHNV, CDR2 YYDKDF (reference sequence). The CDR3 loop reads CATGSGPYGYTF. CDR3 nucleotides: TGTGCCACGGGCTCAGGGCCCTATGGCTACACCTTC.

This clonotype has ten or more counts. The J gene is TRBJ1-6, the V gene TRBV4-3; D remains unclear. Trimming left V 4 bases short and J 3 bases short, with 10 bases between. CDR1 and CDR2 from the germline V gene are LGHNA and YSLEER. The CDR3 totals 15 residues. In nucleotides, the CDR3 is TGCGCCAGCAGCCTTCGGACTGACTATAATTCACCCCTCCACTTT. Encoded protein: CASSLRTDYNSPLHF.

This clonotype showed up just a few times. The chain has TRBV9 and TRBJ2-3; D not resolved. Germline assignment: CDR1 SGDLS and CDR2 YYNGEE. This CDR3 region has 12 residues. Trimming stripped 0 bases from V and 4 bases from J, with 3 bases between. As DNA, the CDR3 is TGTGCCAGCAGCGTAGTTGCAGATACGCAGTATTTT. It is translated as CASSVVADTQYF.

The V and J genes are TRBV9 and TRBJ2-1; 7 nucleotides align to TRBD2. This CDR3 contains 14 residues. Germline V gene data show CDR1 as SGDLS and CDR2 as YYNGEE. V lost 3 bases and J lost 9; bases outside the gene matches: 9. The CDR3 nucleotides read TGTGCCAGCAGCGGAACACTAGCGTTTGGTGAGCAGTTCTTC. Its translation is CASSGTLAFGEQFF.

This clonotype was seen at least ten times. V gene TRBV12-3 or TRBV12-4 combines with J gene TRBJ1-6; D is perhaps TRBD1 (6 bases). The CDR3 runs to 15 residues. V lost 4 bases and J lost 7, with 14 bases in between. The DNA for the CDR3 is TGTGCCAGCAGTTCCCAACAGGGTGGGAATTCACCCCTCCACTTT. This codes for CASSSQQGGNSPLHF.

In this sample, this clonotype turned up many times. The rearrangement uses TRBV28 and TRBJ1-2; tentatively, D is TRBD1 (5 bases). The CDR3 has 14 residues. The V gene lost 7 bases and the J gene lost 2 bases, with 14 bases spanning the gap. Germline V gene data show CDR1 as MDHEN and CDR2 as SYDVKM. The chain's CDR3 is CASTEAGRNYGYTF. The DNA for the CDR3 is TGTGCCAGCACCGAGGCGGGACGGAACTATGGCTACACCTTC.